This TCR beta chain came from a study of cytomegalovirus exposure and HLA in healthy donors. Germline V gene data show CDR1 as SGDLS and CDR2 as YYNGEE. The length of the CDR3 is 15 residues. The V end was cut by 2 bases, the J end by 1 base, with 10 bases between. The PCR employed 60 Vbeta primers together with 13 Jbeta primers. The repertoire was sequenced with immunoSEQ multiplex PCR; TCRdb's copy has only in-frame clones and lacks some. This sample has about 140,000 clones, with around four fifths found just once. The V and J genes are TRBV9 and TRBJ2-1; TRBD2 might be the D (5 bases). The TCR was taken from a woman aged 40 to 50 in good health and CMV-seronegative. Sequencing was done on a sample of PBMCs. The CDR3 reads CASSVSGDSYNEQFF. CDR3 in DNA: TGTGCCAGCAGCGTGAGCGGAGATTCCTACAATGAGCAGTTCTTC.